Following are 30 T cell receptor beta chains from one sample sequenced in a study of tissue T cells after allogeneic stem cell transplantation. Sequencing was performed with immunoSEQ multiplex PCR; in TCRdb, only in-frame clones are kept and a portion is missing. There are some 7,900 clones in the sample; 78% occur only once, and more than 14% lies in the top ten. The starting material was skin, obtained at autopsy. The source is a male patient of 60 years or more with steroid-refractory graft-versus-host disease after an allogeneic stem cell transplant. Some T cells may have originated in the graft donor.

The chain is built from TRBV7-9 and TRBJ2-7; D is possibly TRBD1 or TRBD2 (6 bases each). CDR1 SEHNR and CDR2 FQNEAQ come from the germline V gene (reference sequence). The germline V and J ends were trimmed by 0 bases and 6 bases, with 15 bases remaining between them. This CDR3 has 15 residues. The CDR3, as DNA: TGTGCCAGCAGCTTAGCGGTTGGGGGGCCCTCCGAGCAGTACTTC. It specifies CASSLAVGGPSEQYF.

The V gene is TRBV4-1, the J gene TRBJ1-2; D uncertain. Germline CDR1 reads MGHRA; CDR2 reads YSYEKL. The V end lost 0 bases, the J end lost 2 bases, and 13 bases lay between the germline ends. The CDR3 runs to 16 residues. CDR3 bases: TGCGCCAGCAGCCAAGATCGGAGTGCAGTAAACTATGGCTACACCTTC. Protein product: CASSQDRSAVNYGYTF.

V is TRBV4-2 and J is TRBJ1-2, with D uncertain. Trimming took off 3 bases at V and 4 bases at J, with 15 bases between the two ends. CDR3 length: 15 amino acids. From germline, CDR1 is LGHNA and CDR2 YNFKEQ. The CDR3 DNA follows: TGTGCCAGCAGCCAGTCCGACGATTCACCCTATGGCTACACCTTC. Protein product: CASSQSDDSPYGYTF.

CDR3 DNA sequence: TGTGCCAGCAGTTACGAGGTATCCCGGGTACTGACAGATACGCAGTATTTT. Protein: CASSYEVSRVLTDTQYF. The genes are TRBV6-2 or TRBV6-3 and TRBJ2-3, with D hard to call. This CDR3 is 17 amino acids long. Germline V gene lookup returns CDR1 MNHEY and CDR2 SVGEGT. The germline V and J ends were trimmed by 2 bases and 3 bases, with 18 bases remaining between them.

This clone was picked up a small number of times. The rearrangement joins TRBV6-6 to TRBJ2-1, with 9 bases lining up with TRBD2. The CDR3 sequence is 15 residues long. V gave up 2 bases and J gave up 8 bases; unmatched junction bases: 7. Germline V gene lookup returns CDR1 MNHNY and CDR2 SVGAGI (reference sequence). The CDR3 coding sequence is TGTGCCAGCAGTTACATTGCGGGGGGGGGCTATGAGCAGTTCTTC. This gives the protein CASSYIAGGGYEQFF.

This chain's CDR3 is CASSENLSPTEAFF. The CDR3, as DNA: TGTGCCAGCAGTGAAAACCTGTCCCCCACTGAAGCTTTCTTT. The V call is TRBV2, the J call TRBJ1-1; D unclear. The CDR3 extends over 14 amino acids. Germline values: CDR1 SNHLY, CDR2 FYNNEI. The germline V and J ends were trimmed by 2 bases and 4 bases, with 11 bases remaining between them.

This rearrangement joins TRBV6-4 to TRBJ2-7; TRBD1 aligns across 11 bases. This CDR3 spans 15 amino acids. V was clipped by 9 bases and J by 4 bases; unmatched bases: 11. From germline, CDR1 is MRHNA and CDR2 SNTAGT. In DNA, the CDR3 is TGTGCCAGGGACAGGGGGCCACCTTTTGGGTACGAGCAGTACTTC. This codes for CARDRGPPFGYEQYF.

This sequence joins TRBV2 and TRBJ1-5; possible D gene TRBD1, 5 bases. V was trimmed by 7 bases and J by 1 base, leaving 8 bases between them. This CDR3 is 13 amino acids long. In germline, CDR1 is SNHLY, CDR2 FYNNEI. CDR3 region: CASTRDSNQPQHF. CDR3 nucleotides: TGTGCCAGCACCCGGGACAGCAATCAGCCCCAGCATTTT.

This clone has a single count. V gene TRBV2 combines with J gene TRBJ2-3; TRBD2 aligns across 7 bases. The V gene's germline CDR1 is SNHLY and CDR2 FYNNEI. Trimming removed 7 bases from V and 3 bases from J; junction bases left unmatched: 13. This CDR3 is 16 amino acids long. The CDR3 nucleotides read TGTGCCAGCAAACCCCAGGGCGGGGGTAGGACAGATACGCAGTATTTT. Translated, it gives CASKPQGGGRTDTQYF.

This clone occurred once. This chain uses TRBV24-1 with TRBJ1-1; D unresolved. Germline CDR1 is KGHDR and CDR2 is SFDVKD. Trimming removed 0 bases from V and 3 bases from J, with 1 base in between. The CDR3 totals 12 residues. CDR3 amino acids: CATSDLHTEAFF. The CDR3 nucleotides are TGTGCCACCAGTGATTTGCACACTGAAGCTTTCTTT.

J is TRBJ2-7 and V is TRBV2; no definite D call. The CDR3 consists of 12 residues. Germline values: CDR1 SNHLY, CDR2 FYNNEI. V shed 2 bases and J shed 4 bases, with 6 bases lying between them. CDR3 region: CASSEMWYEQYF. The CDR3 DNA reads TGTGCCAGCAGTGAAATGTGGTACGAGCAGTACTTC.

The rearrangement joins TRBV6-5 to TRBJ1-6, with TRBD1 matching over 8 bases. V shed 6 bases, J shed 6 bases, and the junction held 7 bases outside the gene matches. The CDR3 extends over 15 amino acids. Germline assignment: CDR1 MNHEY and CDR2 SVGAGI. CDR3 in DNA: TGTGCCAGCAGAACGACAGGGGCTAGTAATTCACCCCTCCACTTT. Residues: CASRTTGASNSPLHF.

The J gene is TRBJ1-4, the V gene TRBV4-1, with 7 bases lining up with TRBD1. Germline V gene data show CDR1 as MGHRA and CDR2 as YSYEKL. This CDR3 is built from 15 residues. With 2 bases clipped from V and 6 bases from J, the junction kept 6 bases outside the gene matches. The CDR3 protein is CASSQRTGSYEKLFF. CDR3 sequence (DNA): TGCGCCAGCAGCCAACGGACAGGAAGTTATGAAAAACTGTTTTTT.

This chain joins TRBV5-5 and TRBJ2-5, with 8 bases fitting TRBD2. V gave up 1 base and J gave up 3 bases; unmatched junction bases: 5. CDR3 length: 15 amino acids. Germline V gives CDR1 SGHKS, CDR2 YYEKEE (reference sequence). The CDR3 reads CASSLSLAVKETQYF. The CDR3 region has the DNA TGTGCCAGCAGCTTGTCACTAGCGGTAAAAGAGACCCAGTACTTC.

The V call is TRBV6-2 or TRBV6-3, the J call TRBJ2-4, with D unresolved. Trimming removed 2 bases from V and 0 bases from J, with 11 bases in between. CDR1 MNHEY and CDR2 SVGEGT come from the germline V gene. The CDR3 sequence is 16 residues long. The CDR3 bases are TGTGCCAGCAGTTACCCGGGCAGGCTAGCCAAAAACATTCAGTACTTC. Amino acids: CASSYPGRLAKNIQYF.

V and J are TRBV7-2 and TRBJ1-1; perhaps TRBD1 as D (6 bases). The ends were cut back, 3 bases at V and 4 bases at J, with 15 bases in the middle. The length of the CDR3 is 15 residues. Germline V gene lookup returns CDR1 SGHTA and CDR2 FQGNSA. The CDR3 DNA is TGTGCCAGCAGCTTGCTCAGGGGATGGGCCACTGAAGCTTTCTTT. Protein sequence: CASSLLRGWATEAFF.

The genes are TRBV30 and TRBJ2-7; 11 bases are shared with TRBD2. The CDR3 is 14 residues long. Germline-derived CDR1 and CDR2 are GTSNPN and SVGIG (reference sequence). V lost 5 bases and J lost 0; bases outside the gene matches: 3. The CDR3 DNA follows: TGTGCCTGGGAAACTAGCGGGGGCTCCTACGAGCAGTACTTC. Amino acids: CAWETSGGSYEQYF.

This sequence joins TRBV7-8 and TRBJ2-1, with 10 bases lining up with TRBD2. Germline lookup yields CDR1 SGHVS and CDR2 FQNEAQ. The CDR3 is 15 amino acids. V dropped 5 bases and J dropped 6; count of bases not matched to a gene: 7. The CDR3 loop reads CASSPPQRGGNEQFF. CDR3 bases: TGTGCCAGCAGCCCCCCACAGCGGGGGGGCAATGAGCAGTTCTTC.

This clone is medium-sized within its sample. The chain links TRBV30 to TRBJ2-5; TRBD1 matches 7 bases. There are 13 residues in the CDR3. Trimming cost V 7 bases and J 5 bases; bases outside gene matches: 10. CDR1 GTSNPN and CDR2 SVGIG come from the germline V gene (reference sequence). CDR3 protein: CAFLQKGAETQYF. CDR3 bases: TGTGCCTTCCTCCAAAAGGGGGCTGAGACCCAGTACTTC.

This clone came up a few times. The chain uses TRBV19 and TRBJ2-1; perhaps TRBD1 as D (5 bases). In germline, CDR1 is LNHDA, CDR2 SQIVND (reference sequence). The V end lost 3 bases, the J end lost 9 bases, and 9 bases lay between the germline ends. This CDR3 contains 12 residues. CDR3: CASSIWTSEQFF. CDR3 coding DNA: TGTGCCAGTAGTATTTGGACAAGTGAGCAGTTCTTC.

The rearrangement links TRBV19 to TRBJ2-3; D is ambiguous. This CDR3 contains 14 residues. The germline CDR1 and CDR2 sequences are LNHDA and SQIVND (reference sequence). V lost 4 bases, J lost 6 bases, and 14 bases lay in between. CDR3 sequence: CASSTWSGEDTQYF. Written as DNA, the CDR3 is TGTGCCAGTAGTACCTGGTCTGGTGAGGATACGCAGTATTTT.

The J gene is TRBJ2-7, the V gene TRBV7-6; TRBD1 is a possible D gene (6 bases). Germline assignment: CDR1 SGHVS and CDR2 FNYEAQ. CDR3 size: 15 residues. Trimming shortened V by 0 bases and J by 2 bases, and 11 bases separated the two germline ends. This CDR3 reads CASSLARTGPYEQYF. In nucleotides, the CDR3 is TGTGCCAGCAGCTTAGCGCGAACAGGGCCCTACGAGCAGTACTTC.

In its sample, this clone was seen a few times. The chain links TRBV6-1 to TRBJ1-6; the D is unclear. There are 16 residues in the CDR3. Trimming took off 2 bases at V and 0 bases at J, with 8 bases between the two ends. The germline V gene has CDR1 MNHNS and CDR2 SASEGT. This CDR3 is CASSESQSSYNSPLHF. The DNA for the CDR3 is TGTGCCAGCAGTGAATCCCAGAGCTCCTATAATTCACCCCTCCACTTT.

The rearrangement links TRBV30 to TRBJ1-5; tentative D call: TRBD1 (5 bases). The V end was cut by 7 bases, the J end by 7 bases, with 11 bases between. This CDR3 has 11 amino acids. Germline lookup yields CDR1 GTSNPN and CDR2 SVGIG (reference sequence). Here the CDR3 reads CALPQGQPQHF. The CDR3 nucleotides are TGTGCCTTGCCCCAGGGACAGCCCCAGCATTTT.

This chain uses TRBV7-8 with TRBJ2-1; D call uncertain. The CDR3 is 15 amino acids. From germline, CDR1 is SGHVS and CDR2 FQNEAQ. The V gene lost 5 bases and the J gene lost 5 bases, with 16 bases spanning the gap. In DNA, the CDR3 is TGTGCCAGCAGCGTCGATGGAGTTATCCACAATGAGCAGTTCTTC. Its translation: CASSVDGVIHNEQFF.

The chain recombines TRBV4-3 with TRBJ1-1, with 7 nucleotides matching TRBD1. The V segment lost 6 bases and the J segment 3 bases; nucleotides outside the gene matches: 7. Germline CDR1 LGHNA, CDR2 YSLEER. The CDR3 extends over 14 amino acids. The CDR3 region has the DNA TGCGCCAGCAGTCCAGCGACAGGGCACACTGAAGCTTTCTTT. Protein product: CASSPATGHTEAFF.

The chain links TRBV5-4 to TRBJ2-4; TRBD1 matches at 8 bases. CDR1 and CDR2 from the germline V gene are SGHNT and YYREEE (reference sequence). J was trimmed by 8 bases and V by 3 bases; bases with no gene match: 4. This CDR3 contains 13 residues. The chain's CDR3 is CASSSTGEDIQYF. CDR3 in DNA: TGTGCCAGCAGCTCGACAGGGGAGGACATTCAGTACTTC.

The chain employs TRBV5-1 and TRBJ1-2; 7 bases are shared with TRBD1. Germline assignment: CDR1 SGHRS and CDR2 YFSETQ. Trimming removed 4 bases from V and 2 bases from J; junction bases left unmatched: 5. The CDR3 is made up of 14 amino acids. CDR3 sequence (DNA): TGCGCCAGCAGCCCACAACAGGGGAACTATGGCTACACCTTC. As protein: CASSPQQGNYGYTF.

This chain links TRBV6-5 with TRBJ2-7; D ambiguous. Germline CDR1 is MNHEY and CDR2 is SVGAGI. With 4 bases removed from V and 8 bases from J, the gap between germline ends came to 9 bases. The CDR3 spans 11 residues. The CDR3 DNA reads TGTGCCAGCAGTTCTTACTATAAGCAGTACTTC. Protein product: CASSSYYKQYF.

This chain links TRBV7-3 with TRBJ1-2; 7 bases map to TRBD1. Trimming at V came to 5 bases and at J to 4 bases, leaving 10 bases not matched to a gene. The CDR3 contains 15 residues. In germline, CDR1 is SGHTA, CDR2 FQGTGA. Here the CDR3 DNA reads TGTGCCAGCAGCCACCAGGGACAGACGGTCTATGGCTACACCTTC. This translates into CASSHQGQTVYGYTF.